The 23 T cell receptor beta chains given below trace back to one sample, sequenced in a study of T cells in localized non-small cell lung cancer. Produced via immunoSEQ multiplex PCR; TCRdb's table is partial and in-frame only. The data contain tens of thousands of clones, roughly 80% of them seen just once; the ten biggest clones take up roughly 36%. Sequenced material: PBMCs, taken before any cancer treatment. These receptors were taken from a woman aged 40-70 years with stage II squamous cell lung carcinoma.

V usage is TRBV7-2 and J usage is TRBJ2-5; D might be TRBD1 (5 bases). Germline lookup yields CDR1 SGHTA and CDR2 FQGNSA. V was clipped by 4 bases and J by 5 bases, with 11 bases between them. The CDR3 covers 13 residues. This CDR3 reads CASSSRPGETQYF. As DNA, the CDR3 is TGTGCCAGCAGCTCCCGCCCAGGGGAGACCCAGTACTTC.

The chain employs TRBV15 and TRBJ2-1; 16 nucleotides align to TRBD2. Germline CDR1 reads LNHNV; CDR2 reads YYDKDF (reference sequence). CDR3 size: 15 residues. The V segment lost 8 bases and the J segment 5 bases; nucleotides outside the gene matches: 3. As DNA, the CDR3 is TGTGCCACCCGGGGACTAGCGGGAGGGAACAATGAGCAGTTCTTC. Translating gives CATRGLAGGNNEQFF. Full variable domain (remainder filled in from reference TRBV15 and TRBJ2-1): DAMVIQNPRYQVTQFGKPVTLSCSQTLNHNVMYWYQQKSSQAPKLLFHYYDKDFNNEADTPDNFQSRRPNTSFCFLDIRSPGLGDTAMYLCATRGLAGGNNEQFFGPGTRLTVL.

As DNA, the CDR3 is TGCGCCAGCAGCCAAGGAACCGGGGACTACGAGCAGTACTTC. Protein: CASSQGTGDYEQYF. The gene calls are TRBV4-3 and TRBJ2-7; possible D gene TRBD2, 5 bases. From germline, CDR1 is LGHNA and CDR2 YSLEER. The CDR3 is made up of 14 amino acids. Deletions cut 1 base from V and 3 bases from J, with 10 bases between.

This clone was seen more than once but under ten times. CDR3 sequence reads: CASKGGPTGAYGYTF. CDR3 bases: TGTGCCAGCAAGGGCGGACCGACAGGGGCCTATGGCTACACCTTC. The chain employs TRBV25-1 and TRBJ1-2, with 8 bases lining up with TRBD1. The CDR3 extends over 15 amino acids. Unmatched junction bases numbered 11, after V lost 7 bases and J lost 4 bases. The germline CDR1 and CDR2 sequences are MGHDK and SYGVNS.

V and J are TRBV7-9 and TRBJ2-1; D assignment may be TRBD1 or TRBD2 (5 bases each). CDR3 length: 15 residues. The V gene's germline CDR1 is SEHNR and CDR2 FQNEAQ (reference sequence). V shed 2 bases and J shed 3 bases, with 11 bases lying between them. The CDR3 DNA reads TGTGCCAGCAGCTTACTAGGGACGAACTACAATGAGCAGTTCTTC. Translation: CASSLLGTNYNEQFF.

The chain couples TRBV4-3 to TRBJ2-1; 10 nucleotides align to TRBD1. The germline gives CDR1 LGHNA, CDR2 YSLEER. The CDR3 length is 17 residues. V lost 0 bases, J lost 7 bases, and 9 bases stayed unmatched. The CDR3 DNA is TGCGCCAGCAGCCAAGATGGGGCGTGGGACAGGGGTAATGAGCAGTTCTTC. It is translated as CASSQDGAWDRGNEQFF.

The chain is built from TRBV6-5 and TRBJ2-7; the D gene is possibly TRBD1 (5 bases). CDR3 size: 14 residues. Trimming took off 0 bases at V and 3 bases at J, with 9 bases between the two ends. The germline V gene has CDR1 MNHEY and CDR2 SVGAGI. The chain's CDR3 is CASSYSNRNYEQYF. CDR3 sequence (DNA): TGTGCCAGCAGTTACTCGAACAGGAACTACGAGCAGTACTTC.

CDR3 in DNA: TGTGCCAGCAGCCCAGCGTGGGGGGGCCCCACCGGGGAGCTGTTTTTT. It translates to CASSPAWGGPTGELFF. This chain links TRBV7-2 with TRBJ2-2, with TRBD2 as a possible D gene (7 bases). CDR3 length equals 16 residues. Trimming cost V 5 bases and J 4 bases, with 17 bases left between them. Germline CDR1 and CDR2: SGHTA and FQGNSA.

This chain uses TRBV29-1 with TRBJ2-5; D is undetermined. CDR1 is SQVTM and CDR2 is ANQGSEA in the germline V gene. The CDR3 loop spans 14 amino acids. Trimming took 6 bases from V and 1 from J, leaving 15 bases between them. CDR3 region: CSVAPSGIQETQYF. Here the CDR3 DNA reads TGCAGCGTAGCTCCCTCAGGTATCCAAGAGACCCAGTACTTC.

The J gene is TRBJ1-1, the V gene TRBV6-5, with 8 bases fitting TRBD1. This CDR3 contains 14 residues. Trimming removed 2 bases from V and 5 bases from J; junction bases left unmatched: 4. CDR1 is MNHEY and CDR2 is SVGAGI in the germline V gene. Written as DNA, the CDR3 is TGTGCCAGCAGTTACCAGACAGGGGAGACTGAAGCTTTCTTT. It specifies CASSYQTGETEAFF.

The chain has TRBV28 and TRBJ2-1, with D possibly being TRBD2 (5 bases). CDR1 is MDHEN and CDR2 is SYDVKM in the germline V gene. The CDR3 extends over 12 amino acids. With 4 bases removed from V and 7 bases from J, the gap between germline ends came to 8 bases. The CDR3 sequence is CASSSLENEQFF. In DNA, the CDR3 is TGTGCCAGCAGTTCACTAGAGAATGAGCAGTTCTTC.

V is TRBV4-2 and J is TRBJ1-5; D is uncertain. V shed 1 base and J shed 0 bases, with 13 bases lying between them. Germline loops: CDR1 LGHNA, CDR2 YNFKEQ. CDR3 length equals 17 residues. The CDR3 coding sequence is TGTGCCAGCAGCCAAGGGTCGGCAGGAAATAGCAATCAGCCCCAGCATTTT. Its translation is CASSQGSAGNSNQPQHF.

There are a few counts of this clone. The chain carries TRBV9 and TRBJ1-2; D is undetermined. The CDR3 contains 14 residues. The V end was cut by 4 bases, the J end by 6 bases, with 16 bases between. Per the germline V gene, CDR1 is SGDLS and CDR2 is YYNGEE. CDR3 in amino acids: CASSPTPAGDGYTF. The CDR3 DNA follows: TGTGCCAGCAGCCCGACCCCGGCAGGCGATGGCTACACCTTC.

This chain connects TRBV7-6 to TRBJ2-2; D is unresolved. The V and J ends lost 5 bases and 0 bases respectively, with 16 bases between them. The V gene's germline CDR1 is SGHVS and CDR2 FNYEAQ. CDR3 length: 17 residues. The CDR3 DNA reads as TGTGCCAGCAGCCAATCCCCCTCGGGCGCGAACACCGGGGAGCTGTTTTTT. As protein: CASSQSPSGANTGELFF.

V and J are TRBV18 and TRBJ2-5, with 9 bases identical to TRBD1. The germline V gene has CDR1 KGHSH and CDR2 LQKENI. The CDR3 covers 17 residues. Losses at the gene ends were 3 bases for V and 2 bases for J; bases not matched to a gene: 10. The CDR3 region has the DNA TGTGCCAGCTCACCTTTCGATTCGGGACAGGGACAAGAGACCCAGTACTTC. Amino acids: CASSPFDSGQGQETQYF.

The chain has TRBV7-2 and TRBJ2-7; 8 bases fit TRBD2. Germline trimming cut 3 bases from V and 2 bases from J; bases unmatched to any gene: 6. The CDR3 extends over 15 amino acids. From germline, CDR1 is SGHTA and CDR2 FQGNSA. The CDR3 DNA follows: TGTGCCAGCAGCTTCTTCAGAGCGGGAGCCTACGAGCAGTACTTC. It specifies CASSFFRAGAYEQYF.

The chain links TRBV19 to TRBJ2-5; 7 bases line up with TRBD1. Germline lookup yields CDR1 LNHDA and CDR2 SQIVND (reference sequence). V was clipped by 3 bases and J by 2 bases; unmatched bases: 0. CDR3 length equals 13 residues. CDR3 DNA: TGTGCCAGTAGTATGACAGGGCAAGAGACCCAGTACTTC. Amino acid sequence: CASSMTGQETQYF.

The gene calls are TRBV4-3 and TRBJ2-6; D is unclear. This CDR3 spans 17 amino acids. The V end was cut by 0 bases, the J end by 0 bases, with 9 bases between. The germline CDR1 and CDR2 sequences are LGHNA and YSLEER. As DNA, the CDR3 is TGCGCCAGCAGCCAAGACCGGGCGGACTCTGGGGCCAACGTCCTGACTTTC. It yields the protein CASSQDRADSGANVLTF.

The CDR3 region has the DNA TGCGCCAGCAGCCAAGTTGAACAGGGAAAGAACACTGAAGCTTTCTTT. This gives the protein CASSQVEQGKNTEAFF. V gene TRBV4-1 combines with J gene TRBJ1-1; a possible D gene is TRBD1 (6 bases). Germline V gene lookup returns CDR1 MGHRA and CDR2 YSYEKL. V dropped 1 base and J dropped 1 base, with 13 bases sitting between them. This CDR3 has 16 residues.

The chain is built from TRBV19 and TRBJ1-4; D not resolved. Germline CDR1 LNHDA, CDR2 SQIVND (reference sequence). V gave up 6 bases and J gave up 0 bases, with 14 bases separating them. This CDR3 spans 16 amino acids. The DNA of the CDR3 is TGTGCCAGTAGCTTAATATTGACTGCAACTAATGAAAAACTGTTTTTT. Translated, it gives CASSLILTATNEKLFF. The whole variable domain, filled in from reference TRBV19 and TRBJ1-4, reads DGGITQSPKYLFRKEGQNVTLSCEQNLNHDAMYWYRQDPGQGLRLIYYSQIVNDFQKGDIAEGYSVSREKKESFPLTVTSAQKNPTAFYLCASSLILTATNEKLFFGSGTQLSVL.

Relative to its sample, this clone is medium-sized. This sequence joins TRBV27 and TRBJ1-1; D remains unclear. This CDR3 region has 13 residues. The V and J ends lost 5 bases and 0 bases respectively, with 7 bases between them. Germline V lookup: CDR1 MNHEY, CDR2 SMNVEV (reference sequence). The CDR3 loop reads CASSLTLNTEAFF. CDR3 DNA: TGTGCCAGCAGTCTAACCCTGAACACTGAAGCTTTCTTT.

As DNA, the CDR3 is TGTGCCAGCAGTTACTACGGATCCTACGAGCAGTACGTC. It is translated as CASSYYGSYEQYV. The chain carries TRBV7-9 and TRBJ2-7; D unclear. Trimming removed 6 bases from V and 1 base from J, with 10 bases in between. Germline lookup yields CDR1 SEHNR and CDR2 FQNEAQ (reference sequence). The CDR3 loop spans 13 amino acids.

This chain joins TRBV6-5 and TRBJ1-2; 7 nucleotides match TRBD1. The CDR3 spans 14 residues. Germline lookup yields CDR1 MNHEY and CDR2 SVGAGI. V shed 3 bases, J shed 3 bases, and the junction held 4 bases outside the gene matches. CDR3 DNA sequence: TGTGCCAGCAGTTATAGACAGGGTTACTATGGCTACACCTTC. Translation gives CASSYRQGYYGYTF.